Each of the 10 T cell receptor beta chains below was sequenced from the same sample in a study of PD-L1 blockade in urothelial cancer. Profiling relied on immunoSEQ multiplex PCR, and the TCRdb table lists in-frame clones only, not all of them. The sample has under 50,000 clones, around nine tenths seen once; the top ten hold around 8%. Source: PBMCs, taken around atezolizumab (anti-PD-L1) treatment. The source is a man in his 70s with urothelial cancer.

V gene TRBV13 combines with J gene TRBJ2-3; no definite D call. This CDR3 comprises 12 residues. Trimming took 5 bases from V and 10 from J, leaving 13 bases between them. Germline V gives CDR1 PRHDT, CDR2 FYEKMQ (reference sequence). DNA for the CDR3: TGTGCCAGCAGCCCGACCCGAGGTCCGCAGTATTTT. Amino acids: CASSPTRGPQYF.

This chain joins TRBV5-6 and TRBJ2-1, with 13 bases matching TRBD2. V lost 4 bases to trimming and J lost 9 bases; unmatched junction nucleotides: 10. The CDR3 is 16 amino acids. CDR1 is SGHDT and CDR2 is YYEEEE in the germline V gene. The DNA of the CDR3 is TGTGCCAGCAGCGGATGGACTAGCGGGAGTTCATCTGAGCAGTTCTTC. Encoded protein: CASSGWTSGSSSEQFF.

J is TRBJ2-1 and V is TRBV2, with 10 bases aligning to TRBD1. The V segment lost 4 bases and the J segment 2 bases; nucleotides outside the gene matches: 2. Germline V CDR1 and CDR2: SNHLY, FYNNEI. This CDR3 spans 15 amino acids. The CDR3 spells CASSVGQGAYNEQFF. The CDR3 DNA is TGTGCCAGCAGTGTTGGACAGGGGGCCTACAATGAGCAGTTCTTC.

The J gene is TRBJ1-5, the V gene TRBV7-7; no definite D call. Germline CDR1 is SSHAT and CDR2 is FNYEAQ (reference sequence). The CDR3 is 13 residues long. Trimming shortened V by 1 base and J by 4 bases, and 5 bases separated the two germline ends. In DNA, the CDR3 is TGTGCCAGCAGCTTAGACAGAAATCAGCCCCAGCATTTT. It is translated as CASSLDRNQPQHF. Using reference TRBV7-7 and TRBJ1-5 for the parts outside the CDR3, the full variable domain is GAGVSQSPRYKVTKRGQDVTLRCDPISSHATLYWYQQALGQGPEFLTYFNYEAQPDKSGLPSDRFSAERPEGSISTLTIQRTEQRDSAMYRCASSLDRNQPQHFGDGTRLSIL.

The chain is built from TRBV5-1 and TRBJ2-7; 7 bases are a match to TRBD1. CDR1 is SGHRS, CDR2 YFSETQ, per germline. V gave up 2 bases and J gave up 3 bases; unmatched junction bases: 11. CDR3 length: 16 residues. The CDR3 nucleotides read TGCGCCAGCAGCTTATGGAGACAGGGTCTCAACTACGAGCAGTACTTC. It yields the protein CASSLWRQGLNYEQYF.

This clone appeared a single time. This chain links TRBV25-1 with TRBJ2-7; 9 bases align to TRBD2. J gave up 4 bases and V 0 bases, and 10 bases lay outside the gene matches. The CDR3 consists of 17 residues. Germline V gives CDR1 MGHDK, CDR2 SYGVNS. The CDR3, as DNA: TGTGCCAGCAGTGAATACGGCGGGAGGGCCAATAGTTACGAGCAGTACTTC. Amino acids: CASSEYGGRANSYEQYF.

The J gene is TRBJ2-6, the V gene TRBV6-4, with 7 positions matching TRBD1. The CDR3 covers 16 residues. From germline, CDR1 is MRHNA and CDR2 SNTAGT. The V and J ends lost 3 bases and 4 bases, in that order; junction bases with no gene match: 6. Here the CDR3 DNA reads TGTGCCAGCAGTGAAACAGGGGCTGGCGGGGCCAACGTCCTGACTTTC. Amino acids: CASSETGAGGANVLTF.

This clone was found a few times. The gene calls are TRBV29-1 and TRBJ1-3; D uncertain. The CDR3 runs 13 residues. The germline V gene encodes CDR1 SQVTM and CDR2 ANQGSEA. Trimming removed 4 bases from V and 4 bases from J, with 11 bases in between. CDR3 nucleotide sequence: TGCAGCGTTGGTTACTCCGCCGGAAACACCATATATTTT. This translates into CSVGYSAGNTIYF.

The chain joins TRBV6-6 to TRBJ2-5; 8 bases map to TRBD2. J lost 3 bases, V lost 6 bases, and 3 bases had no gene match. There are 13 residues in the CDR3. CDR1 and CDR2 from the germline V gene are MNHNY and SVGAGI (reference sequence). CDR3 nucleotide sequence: TGTGCCAGCAGGGTAGCGGGAAAAGAGACCCAGTACTTC. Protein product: CASRVAGKETQYF.

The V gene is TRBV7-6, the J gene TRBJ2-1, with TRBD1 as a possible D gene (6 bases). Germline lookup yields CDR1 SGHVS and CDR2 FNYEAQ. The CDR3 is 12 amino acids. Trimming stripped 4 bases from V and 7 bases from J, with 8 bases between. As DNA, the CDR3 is TGTGCCAGCAGCTACAGGGAAAATGAGCAGTTCTTC. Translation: CASSYRENEQFF.